This T cell receptor (beta chain) was identified during a study of cytomegalovirus exposure and HLA in healthy donors. The primer mix had 60 Vbeta and 13 Jbeta primers. The data were produced by immunoSEQ multiplex PCR, yet TCRdb's version contains in-frame clones alone and is incomplete. The repertoire holds 100,000 or so clones, with approximately 82% as singletons. General study points: Several of the most significant clusters appeared linked to common viral pathogens, based on a later analysis. According to reports, the classifier identified cytomegalovirus status with high specificity and sensitivity.

A word on this clone: What it binds is unknown.

The clonotype originates from a man aged 40-49 years in good health and CMV-seropositive. The sequenced material came from PBMCs.

DNA for the CDR3: TGTGCCAGCAGCCAAGATTTGGGGGGGATGGCTTTCTTT. Residues: CASSQDLGGMAFF. The gene calls are TRBV9 and TRBJ1-1; TRBD1 is a possible D gene (5 bases). This CDR3 is 13 amino acids long. The germline gives CDR1 SGDLS, CDR2 YYNGEE. Trimming removed 4 bases at V and 11 bases at J, with 18 bases between. The full variable domain, in which reference TRBV9 and TRBJ1-1 provide the parts outside the CDR3, is DSGVTQTPKHLITATGQRVTLRCSPRSGDLSVYWYQQSLDQGLQFLIQYYNGEERAKGNILERFSAQQFPDLHSELNLSSLELGDSALYFCASSQDLGGMAFFGQGTRLTVV.